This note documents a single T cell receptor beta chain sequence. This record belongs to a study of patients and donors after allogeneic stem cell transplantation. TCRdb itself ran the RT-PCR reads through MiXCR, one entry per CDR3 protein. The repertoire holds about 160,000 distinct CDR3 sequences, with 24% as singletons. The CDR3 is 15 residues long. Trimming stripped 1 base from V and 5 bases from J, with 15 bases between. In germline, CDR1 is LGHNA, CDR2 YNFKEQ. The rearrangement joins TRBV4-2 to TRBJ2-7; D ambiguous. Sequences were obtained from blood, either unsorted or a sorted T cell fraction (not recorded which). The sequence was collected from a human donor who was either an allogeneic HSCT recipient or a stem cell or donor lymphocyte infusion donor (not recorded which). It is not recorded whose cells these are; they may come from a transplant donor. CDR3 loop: CASSQGSQLSHEQYF. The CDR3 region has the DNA TGTGCCAGCAGCCAAGGATCGCAGCTCTCTCACGAGCAGTACTTC.